Each of the 16 T cell receptor beta chains below was sequenced from the same sample in a study of lymphopenia after photon versus proton radiotherapy. Clones were sequenced by immunoSEQ multiplex PCR, and TCRdb holds only the in-frame ones, with some missing. The profile covers roughly 49,000 clones, with about 92% appearing a single time and about a sixth taken by the ten largest. The sample here was peripheral blood, taken from a patient treated with photon-based radiotherapy. These receptor sequences come from a woman between 40 and 50 years old with cholangiocarcinoma.

The chain uses TRBV4-1 and TRBJ1-5, with D possibly TRBD1 on 5 matching bases. V dropped 3 bases and J dropped 4 bases, with 10 bases sitting between them. Germline CDR1 reads MGHRA; CDR2 reads YSYEKL. The CDR3 extends over 14 amino acids. Here the CDR3 DNA reads TGCGCCAGCAGCCACCAGGGTTGGAATCAGCCCCAGCATTTT. Its translation is CASSHQGWNQPQHF.

The chain recombines TRBV18 with TRBJ2-3; D uncertain. V gave up 3 bases and J gave up 1 base, with 14 bases separating them. The V gene's germline CDR1 is KGHSH and CDR2 LQKENI. This CDR3 has 16 amino acids. The CDR3 sequence: CASSPYPALGTDTQYF. The CDR3 nucleotides read TGTGCCAGCTCACCCTACCCAGCTCTGGGCACAGATACGCAGTATTTT. Using reference TRBV18 and TRBJ2-3 for the parts outside the CDR3, the full variable domain is NAGVMQNPRHLVRRRGQEARLRCSPMKGHSHVYWYRQLPEEGLKFMVYLQKENIIDESGMPKERFSAEFPKEGPSILRIQQVVRGDSAAYFCASSPYPALGTDTQYFGPGTRLTVL.

The chain links TRBV6-1 to TRBJ1-2, with D possibly TRBD1 on 6 matching bases. V lost 0 bases to trimming and J lost 5 bases, with 16 bases between them. This CDR3 has 16 residues. Per germline, CDR1 MNHNS and CDR2 SASEGT. The CDR3 DNA is TGTGCCAGCAGTGAAGCTGGCAGTAGGGGGGCATATGGCTACACCTTC. Residues: CASSEAGSRGAYGYTF.

For the CDR3, the DNA is TGTGCCTGGAGTGTGGGTTTAGTCGGCTACACCTTC. Translation gives CAWSVGLVGYTF. The chain couples TRBV30 to TRBJ1-2, with D unclear. Germline assignment: CDR1 GTSNPN and CDR2 SVGIG (reference sequence). This CDR3 has 12 residues. Trimming pared 0 bases from V and 8 bases from J, leaving 10 bases between.

This chain joins TRBV2 and TRBJ1-3, with D unresolved. The CDR3 loop spans 17 amino acids. Germline lookup yields CDR1 SNHLY and CDR2 FYNNEI. The V end lost 4 bases, the J end lost 7 bases, and 23 bases lay between the germline ends. This CDR3 reads CASSGASAGRPGNTIYF. The CDR3, as DNA: TGTGCCAGCAGTGGAGCGTCAGCTGGCCGGCCGGGGAACACCATATATTTT.

The gene calls are TRBV30 and TRBJ2-7; 10 nucleotides match TRBD1. There are 13 residues in the CDR3. Per germline, CDR1 GTSNPN and CDR2 SVGIG (reference sequence). Trimming cost V 4 bases and J 5 bases; bases outside gene matches: 5. Here the CDR3 reads CAWMAGQGDEQYF. The CDR3 DNA follows: TGTGCCTGGATGGCAGGACAGGGGGACGAGCAGTACTTC.

This clone was found once. This chain connects TRBV27 to TRBJ1-2; D gene uncertain. The germline gives CDR1 MNHEY, CDR2 SMNVEV (reference sequence). V was trimmed by 5 bases and J by 4 bases, leaving 23 bases between them. CDR3 length: 17 residues. CDR3 protein: CASSPQVYEGRGYGYTF. In nucleotides, the CDR3 is TGTGCCAGCAGTCCTCAGGTGTACGAAGGGCGAGGCTATGGCTACACCTTC.

This chain links TRBV5-8 with TRBJ2-6; possible D gene TRBD2, 6 bases. The V end was cut by 5 bases, the J end by 5 bases, with 14 bases between. The CDR3 length is 15 residues. The germline V gene has CDR1 SGHTS and CDR2 YDEGEE. CDR3 sequence (DNA): TGTGCCAGCAGTCCCCAGGGCGGGAGGGCCAACGTCCTGACTTTC. Amino acids: CASSPQGGRANVLTF.

The chain links TRBV19 to TRBJ1-4, with D unclear. Deletions cut 5 bases from V and 6 bases from J, with 16 bases between. The CDR3 has 15 amino acids. In germline, CDR1 is LNHDA, CDR2 SQIVND (reference sequence). CDR3 in DNA: TGTGCCAGTAGTCCCAGGAATAGGATAGATGAAAAACTGTTTTTT. It specifies CASSPRNRIDEKLFF.

The chain recombines TRBV9 with TRBJ1-1; D ambiguous. CDR3 length: 12 amino acids. Trimming left V 4 bases short and J 4 bases short, with 8 bases between. The germline CDR1 and CDR2 sequences are SGDLS and YYNGEE. CDR3 sequence (DNA): TGTGCCAGCAGCCGTGTGAGCACTGAAGCTTTCTTT. This translates into CASSRVSTEAFF.

The gene calls are TRBV28 and TRBJ1-5; TRBD1 aligns across 9 bases. The CDR3 length is 15 residues. Germline CDR1 MDHEN, CDR2 SYDVKM. After removal of 7 bases from V and 7 bases from J, the junction contained 11 bases not matched to a gene. The CDR3 spells CASNPQGQGNQPQHF. CDR3 DNA: TGTGCCAGCAATCCCCAGGGACAGGGAAACCAGCCCCAGCATTTT.

The chain carries TRBV19 and TRBJ1-5; no reliable D call. Germline CDR1 reads LNHDA; CDR2 reads SQIVND (reference sequence). Trimming shortened V by 7 bases and J by 0 bases, and 10 bases separated the two germline ends. This CDR3 is built from 14 residues. CDR3 sequence: CASIGQYSNQPQHF. The CDR3 DNA is TGTGCCAGTATTGGGCAGTATAGCAATCAGCCCCAGCATTTT.

In its sample, this clone was seen a few times. The chain joins TRBV6-1 to TRBJ1-5; unclear D gene. Germline V gives CDR1 MNHNS, CDR2 SASEGT. V was shortened by 5 bases and J by 4 bases, with 6 bases between the two germline ends. The CDR3 has 12 amino acids. The CDR3 sequence is CASSLANQPQHF. DNA of the CDR3: TGTGCCAGCAGTCTCGCAAATCAGCCCCAGCATTTT.

V usage is TRBV28 and J usage is TRBJ1-3, with D maybe TRBD1 (5 bases). The CDR3 is 13 amino acids. Germline CDR1 is MDHEN and CDR2 is SYDVKM. Trimming took off 5 bases at V and 4 bases at J, with 9 bases between the two ends. CDR3 sequence (DNA): TGTGCCAGCAGTAGGGACCTGGGAAACACCATATATTTT. Protein sequence: CASSRDLGNTIYF.

The rearrangement joins TRBV2 to TRBJ2-2; D is possibly TRBD1 (6 bases). Germline V gene data show CDR1 as SNHLY and CDR2 as FYNNEI. Trimming left V 6 bases short and J 4 bases short, with 12 bases between. The CDR3 has 14 residues. DNA of the CDR3: TGTGCCAGCAGGGGACAACCGGGCACCGGGGAGCTGTTTTTT. This encodes CASRGQPGTGELFF. The entire variable domain, with the rest obtained from reference TRBV2 and TRBJ2-2, is as follows: EPEVTQTPSHQVTQMGQEVILRCVPISNHLYFYWYRQILGQKVEFLVSFYNNEISEKSEIFDDQFSVERPDGSNFTLKIRSTKLEDSAMYFCASRGQPGTGELFFGEGSRLTVL.

The CDR3, as DNA: TGTGCCAGCAGACCTCTCTTGAGGGGCTACGAGCAGTACTTC. Its translation is CASRPLLRGYEQYF. V is TRBV11-2 and J is TRBJ2-7, with D perhaps assigned TRBD1 or TRBD2 (5 bases each). The CDR3 is made up of 14 amino acids. Germline values: CDR1 SGHAT, CDR2 FQNNGV. V dropped 6 bases and J dropped 3 bases, with 15 bases sitting between them. Complete variable domain (other parts from reference TRBV11-2 and TRBJ2-7): EAGVAQSPRYKIIEKRQSVAFWCNPISGHATLYWYQQILGQGPKLLIQFQNNGVVDDSQLPKDRFSAERLKGVDSTLKIQPAKLEDSAVYLCASRPLLRGYEQYFGPGTRLTVT.